Below, one TCR beta chain is given with its context. One end of the junction is discordant with germline, which a read error may explain. Germline V lookup: CDR1 SSHAT, CDR2 FNYEAQ (reference sequence). CDR3 length equals 16 residues. The data derive from a study of blood T cell repertoires in COVID-19. Study at large: Samples of COVID-19 (acute and convalescent) were obtained from the United States, Italy and Spain.

This table comes from immunoSEQ multiplex PCR, and its TCRdb copy is limited to in-frame clones, with some not included. The sample contains roughly 250,000 clones, 65% to 80% of which appear only once. The rearrangement uses TRBV7-7 and TRBJ2-5, with D tentatively TRBD2 (6 bases). The source is a woman in her forties with active or convalescent COVID-19. Material for sequencing was peripheral blood. The CDR3 nucleotides read TGTGCTAGCAGCTTAGGGACCCGGACTAACCAAGAGACCCAGTACTTC. Protein product: CASSLGTRTNQETQYF.